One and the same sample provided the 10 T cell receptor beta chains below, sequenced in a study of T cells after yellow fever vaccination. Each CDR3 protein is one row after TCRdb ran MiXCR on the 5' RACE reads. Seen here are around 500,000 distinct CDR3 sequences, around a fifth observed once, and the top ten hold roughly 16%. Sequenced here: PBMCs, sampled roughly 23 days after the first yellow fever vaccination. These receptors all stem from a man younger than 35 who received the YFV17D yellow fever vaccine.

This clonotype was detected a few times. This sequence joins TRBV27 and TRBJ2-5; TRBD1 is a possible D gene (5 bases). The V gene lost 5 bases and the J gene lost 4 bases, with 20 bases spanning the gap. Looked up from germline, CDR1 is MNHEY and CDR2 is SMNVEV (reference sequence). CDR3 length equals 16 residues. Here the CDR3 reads CASSLNSRVWGETQYF. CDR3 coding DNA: TGTGCCAGCAGTCTCAATTCCAGGGTGTGGGGAGAGACCCAGTACTTC.

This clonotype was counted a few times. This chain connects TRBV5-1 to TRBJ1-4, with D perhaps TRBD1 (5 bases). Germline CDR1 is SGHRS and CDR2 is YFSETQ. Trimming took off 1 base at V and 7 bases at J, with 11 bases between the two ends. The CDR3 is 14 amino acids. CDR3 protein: CASSLLGPSEKLFF. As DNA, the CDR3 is TGCGCCAGCAGCTTGCTGGGGCCGAGTGAAAAACTGTTTTTT.

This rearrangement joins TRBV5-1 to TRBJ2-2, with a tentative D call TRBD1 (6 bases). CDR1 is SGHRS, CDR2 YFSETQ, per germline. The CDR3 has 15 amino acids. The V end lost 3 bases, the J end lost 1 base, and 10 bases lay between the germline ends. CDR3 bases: TGCGCCAGCAGCTCAATGACAGGGAACACCGGGGAGCTGTTTTTT. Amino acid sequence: CASSSMTGNTGELFF.

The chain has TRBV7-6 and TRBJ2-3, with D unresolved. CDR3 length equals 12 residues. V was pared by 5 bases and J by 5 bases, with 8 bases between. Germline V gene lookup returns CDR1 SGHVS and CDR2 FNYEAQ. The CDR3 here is CASSPGLDTQYF. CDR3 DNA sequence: TGTGCCAGCAGCCCGGGCTTAGATACGCAGTATTTT. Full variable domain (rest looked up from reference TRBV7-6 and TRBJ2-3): GAGVSQSPRYKVTKRGQDVALRCDPISGHVSLYWYRQALGQGPEFLTYFNYEAQQDKSGLPNDRFSAERPEGSISTLTIQRTEQRDSAMYRCASSPGLDTQYFGPGTRLTVL.

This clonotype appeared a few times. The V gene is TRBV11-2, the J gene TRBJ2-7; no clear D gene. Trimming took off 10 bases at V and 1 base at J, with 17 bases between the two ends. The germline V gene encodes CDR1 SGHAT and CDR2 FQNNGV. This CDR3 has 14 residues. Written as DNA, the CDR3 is TGTGCCACCTCGCCCTCGTTGGGGTCCTACGAGCAGTACTTC. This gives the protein CATSPSLGSYEQYF. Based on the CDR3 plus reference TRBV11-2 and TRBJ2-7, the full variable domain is EAGVAQSPRYKIIEKRQSVAFWCNPISGHATLYWYQQILGQGPKLLIQFQNNGVVDDSQLPKDRFSAERLKGVDSTLKIQPAKLEDSAVYLCATSPSLGSYEQYFGPGTRLTVT.

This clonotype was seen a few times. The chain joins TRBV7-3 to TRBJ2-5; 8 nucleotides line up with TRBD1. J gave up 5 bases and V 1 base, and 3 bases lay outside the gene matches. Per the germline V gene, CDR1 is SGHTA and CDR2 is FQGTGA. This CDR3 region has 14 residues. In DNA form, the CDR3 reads TGTGCCAGCAGCTTAAACGCAGGGGGCGAGACCCAGTACTTC. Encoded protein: CASSLNAGGETQYF.

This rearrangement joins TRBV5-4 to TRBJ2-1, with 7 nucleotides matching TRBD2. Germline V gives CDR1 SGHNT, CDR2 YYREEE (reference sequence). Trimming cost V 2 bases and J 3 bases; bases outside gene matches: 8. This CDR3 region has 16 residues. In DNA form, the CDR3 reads TGTGCCAGCAGCTTTGGAGCGCTAGCGGTCTACAATGAGCAGTTCTTC. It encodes CASSFGALAVYNEQFF.

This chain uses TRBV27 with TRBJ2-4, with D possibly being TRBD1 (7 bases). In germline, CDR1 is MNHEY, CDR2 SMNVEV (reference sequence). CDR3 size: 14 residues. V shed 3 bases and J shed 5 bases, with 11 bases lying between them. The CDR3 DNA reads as TGTGCCAGCAGTTTTCAGGGGGGTCAAAACATTCAGTACTTC. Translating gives CASSFQGGQNIQYF.

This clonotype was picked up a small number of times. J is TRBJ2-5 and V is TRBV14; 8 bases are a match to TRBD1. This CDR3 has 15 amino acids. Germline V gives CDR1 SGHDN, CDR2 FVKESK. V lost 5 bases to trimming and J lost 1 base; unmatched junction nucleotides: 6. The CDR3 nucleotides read TGTGCCAGCAGCAAACTCACAGGGGGCCAAGAGACCCAGTACTTC. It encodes CASSKLTGGQETQYF. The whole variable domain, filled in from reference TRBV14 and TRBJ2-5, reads EAGVTQFPSHSVIEKGQTVTLRCDPISGHDNLYWYRRVMGKEIKFLLHFVKESKQDESGMPNNRFLAERTGGTYSTLKVQPAELEDSGVYFCASSKLTGGQETQYFGPGTRLLVL.

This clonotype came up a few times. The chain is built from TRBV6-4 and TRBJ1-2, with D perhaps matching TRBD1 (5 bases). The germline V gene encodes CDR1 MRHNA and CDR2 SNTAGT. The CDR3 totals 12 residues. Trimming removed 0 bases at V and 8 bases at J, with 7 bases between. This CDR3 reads CASSDSWGGYTF. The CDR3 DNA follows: TGTGCCAGCAGTGACTCATGGGGGGGCTACACCTTC.